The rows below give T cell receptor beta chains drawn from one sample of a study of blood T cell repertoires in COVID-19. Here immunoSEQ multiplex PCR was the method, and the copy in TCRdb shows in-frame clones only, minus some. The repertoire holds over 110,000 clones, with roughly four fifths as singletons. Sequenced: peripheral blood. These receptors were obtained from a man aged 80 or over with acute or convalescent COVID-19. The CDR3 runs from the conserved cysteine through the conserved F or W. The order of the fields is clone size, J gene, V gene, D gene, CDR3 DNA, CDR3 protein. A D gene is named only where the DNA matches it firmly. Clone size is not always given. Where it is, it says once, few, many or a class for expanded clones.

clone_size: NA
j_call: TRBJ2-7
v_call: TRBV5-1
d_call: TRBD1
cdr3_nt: TGCGCCAGCAGCCAGACAGGGACATCCTACGAGCAGTACTTC
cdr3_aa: CASSQTGTSYEQYF

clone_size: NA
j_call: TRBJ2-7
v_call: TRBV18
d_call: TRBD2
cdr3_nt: TGTGCCAGCTCACCACCGGGCGGGGGGATCTACGAGCAGTACTTC
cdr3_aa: CASSPPGGGIYEQYF

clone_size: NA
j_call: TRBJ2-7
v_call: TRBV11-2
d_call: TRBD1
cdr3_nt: TGTGCCAGCAGCTTGGACAGGGACTCCTACGAGCAGTACTTC
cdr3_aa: CASSLDRDSYEQYF

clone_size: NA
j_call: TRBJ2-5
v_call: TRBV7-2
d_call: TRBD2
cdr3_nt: TGTGCCAGCAGCCTAGCGGGGGGGAAAGAGACCCAGTACTTC
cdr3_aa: CASSLAGGKETQYF

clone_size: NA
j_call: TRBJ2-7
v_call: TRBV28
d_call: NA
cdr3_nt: TGTGCCAGCAGCAACTACAGGGCGCCGCTACCCTACGAGCAGTACTTC
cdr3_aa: CASSNYRAPLPYEQYF

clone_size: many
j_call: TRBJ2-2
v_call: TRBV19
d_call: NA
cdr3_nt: TGTGCCAGTAGTATGCGTCATGGGGAGCTGTTTTTT
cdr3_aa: CASSMRHGELFF

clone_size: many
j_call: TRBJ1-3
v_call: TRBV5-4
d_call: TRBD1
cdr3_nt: TGTGCCAGCAGCAGTCCGCGACAGGGGAACAGAAACACCATATATTTT
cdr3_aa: CASSSPRQGNRNTIYF

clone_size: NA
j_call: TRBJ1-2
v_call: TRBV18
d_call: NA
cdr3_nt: TGTGCCAGCTCACCAGCGGCCAGCTATGGCTACACCTTC
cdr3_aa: CASSPAASYGYTF

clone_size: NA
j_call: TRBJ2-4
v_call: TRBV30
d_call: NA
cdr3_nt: TGTGCCTGGAGTGAGGAGGTGTTTGCCAAAAACATTCAGTACTTC
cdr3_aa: CAWSEEVFAKNIQYF

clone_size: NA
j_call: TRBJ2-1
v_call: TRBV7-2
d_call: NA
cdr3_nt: TGTGCCAGCACCACGGCGGGGATCTTGTCCAATGAGCAGTTCTTC
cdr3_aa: CASTTAGILSNEQFF

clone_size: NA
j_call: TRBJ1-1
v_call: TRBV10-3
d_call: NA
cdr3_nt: TGTGCCATCAGTGACAGTGGCTGGGCAGCTTTCTTT
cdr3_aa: CAISDSGWAAFF